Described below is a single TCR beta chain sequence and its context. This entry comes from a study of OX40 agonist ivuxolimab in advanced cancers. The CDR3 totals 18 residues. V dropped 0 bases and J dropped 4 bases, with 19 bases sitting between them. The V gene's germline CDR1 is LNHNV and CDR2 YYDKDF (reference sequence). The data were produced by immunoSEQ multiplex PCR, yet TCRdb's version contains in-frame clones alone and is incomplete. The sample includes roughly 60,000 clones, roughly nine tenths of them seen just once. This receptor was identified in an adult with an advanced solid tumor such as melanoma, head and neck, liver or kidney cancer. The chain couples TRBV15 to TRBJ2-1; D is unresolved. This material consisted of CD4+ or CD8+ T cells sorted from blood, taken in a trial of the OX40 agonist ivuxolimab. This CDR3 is CATSREGSMVIPYNEQFF. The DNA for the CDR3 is TGTGCCACCAGCAGAGAAGGCTCAATGGTAATACCTTACAATGAGCAGTTCTTC.